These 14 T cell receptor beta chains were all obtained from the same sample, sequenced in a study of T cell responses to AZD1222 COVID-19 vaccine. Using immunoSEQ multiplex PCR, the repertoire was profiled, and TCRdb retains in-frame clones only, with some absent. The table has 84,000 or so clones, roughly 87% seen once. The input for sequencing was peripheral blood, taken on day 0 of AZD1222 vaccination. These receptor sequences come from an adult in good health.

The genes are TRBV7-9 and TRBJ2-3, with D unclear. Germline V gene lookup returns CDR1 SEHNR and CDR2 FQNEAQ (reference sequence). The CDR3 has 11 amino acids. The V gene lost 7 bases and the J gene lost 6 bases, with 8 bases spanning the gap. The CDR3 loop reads CASTPSDTQYF. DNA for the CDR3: TGTGCCAGCACTCCTTCGGATACGCAGTATTTT.

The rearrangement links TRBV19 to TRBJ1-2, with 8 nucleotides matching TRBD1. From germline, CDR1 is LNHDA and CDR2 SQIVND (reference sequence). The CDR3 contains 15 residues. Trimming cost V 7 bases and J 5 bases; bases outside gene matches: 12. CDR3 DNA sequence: TGTGCCAGTAACCTCTACCCACAGGGGGTATATGGCTACACCTTC. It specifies CASNLYPQGVYGYTF. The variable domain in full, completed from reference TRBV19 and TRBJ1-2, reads DGGITQSPKYLFRKEGQNVTLSCEQNLNHDAMYWYRQDPGQGLRLIYYSQIVNDFQKGDIAEGYSVSREKKESFPLTVTSAQKNPTAFYLCASNLYPQGVYGYTFGSGTRLTVV.

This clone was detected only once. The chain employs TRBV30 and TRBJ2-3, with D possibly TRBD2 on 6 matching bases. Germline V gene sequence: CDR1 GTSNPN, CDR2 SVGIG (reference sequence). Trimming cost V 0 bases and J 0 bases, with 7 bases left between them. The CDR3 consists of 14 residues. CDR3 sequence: CAWSVGGSTDTQYF. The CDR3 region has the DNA TGTGCCTGGAGTGTCGGGGGTAGCACAGATACGCAGTATTTT.

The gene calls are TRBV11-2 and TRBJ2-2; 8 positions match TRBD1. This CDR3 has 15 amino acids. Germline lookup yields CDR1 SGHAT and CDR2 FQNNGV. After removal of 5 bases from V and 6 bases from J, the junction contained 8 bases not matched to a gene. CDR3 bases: TGTGCCAGCAGCAGAGACAGGGGTAGTGCCGGGGAGCTGTTTTTT. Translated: CASSRDRGSAGELFF. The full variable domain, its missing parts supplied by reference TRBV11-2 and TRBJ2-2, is EAGVAQSPRYKIIEKRQSVAFWCNPISGHATLYWYQQILGQGPKLLIQFQNNGVVDDSQLPKDRFSAERLKGVDSTLKIQPAKLEDSAVYLCASSRDRGSAGELFFGEGSRLTVL.

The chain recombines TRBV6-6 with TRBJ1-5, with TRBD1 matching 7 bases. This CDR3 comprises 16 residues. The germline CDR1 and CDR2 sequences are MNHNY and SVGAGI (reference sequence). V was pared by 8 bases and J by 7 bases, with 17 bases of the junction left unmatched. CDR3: CASLSPRQGGEQPQHF. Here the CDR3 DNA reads TGTGCCAGCCTTTCCCCACGACAGGGCGGGGAACAGCCCCAGCATTTT.

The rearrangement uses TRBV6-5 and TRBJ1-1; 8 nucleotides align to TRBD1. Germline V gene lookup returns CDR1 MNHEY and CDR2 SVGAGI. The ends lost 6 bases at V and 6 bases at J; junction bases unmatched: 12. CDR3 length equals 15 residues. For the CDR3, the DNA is TGTGCCAGCAGCCTGACAGGGGCGGTCATGGCTGAAGCTTTCTTT. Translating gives CASSLTGAVMAEAFF.

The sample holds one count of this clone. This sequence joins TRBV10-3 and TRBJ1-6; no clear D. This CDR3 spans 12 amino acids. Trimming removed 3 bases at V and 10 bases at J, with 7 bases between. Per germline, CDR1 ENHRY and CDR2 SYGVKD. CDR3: CAISDGESPLHF. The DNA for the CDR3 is TGTGCCATCAGTGACGGGGAATCACCCCTCCACTTT.

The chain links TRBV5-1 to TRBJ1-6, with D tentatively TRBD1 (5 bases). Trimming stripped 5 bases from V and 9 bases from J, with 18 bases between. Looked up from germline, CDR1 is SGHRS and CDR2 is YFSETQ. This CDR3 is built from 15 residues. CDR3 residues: CASREGPGEVSPLHF. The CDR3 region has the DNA TGCGCCAGCAGAGAGGGACCGGGAGAGGTTTCACCCCTCCACTTT.

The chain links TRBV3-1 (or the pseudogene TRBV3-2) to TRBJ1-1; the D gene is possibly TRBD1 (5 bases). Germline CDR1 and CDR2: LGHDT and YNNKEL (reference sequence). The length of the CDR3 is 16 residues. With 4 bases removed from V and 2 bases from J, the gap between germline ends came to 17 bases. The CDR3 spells CASSPPERGRNTEAFF. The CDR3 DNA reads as TGTGCCAGCAGCCCGCCGGAAAGGGGAAGAAACACTGAAGCTTTCTTT.

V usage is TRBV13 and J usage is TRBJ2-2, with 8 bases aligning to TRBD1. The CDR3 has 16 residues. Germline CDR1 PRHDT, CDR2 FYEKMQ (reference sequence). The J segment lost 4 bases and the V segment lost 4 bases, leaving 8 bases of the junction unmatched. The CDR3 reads CASSYRQGRGTGELFF. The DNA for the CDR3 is TGTGCCAGCAGCTACCGACAGGGGCGCGGCACCGGGGAGCTGTTTTTT.

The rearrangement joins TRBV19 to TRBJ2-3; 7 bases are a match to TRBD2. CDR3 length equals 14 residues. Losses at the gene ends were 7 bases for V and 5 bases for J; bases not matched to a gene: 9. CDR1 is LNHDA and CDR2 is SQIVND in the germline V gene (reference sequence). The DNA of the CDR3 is TGTGCCAGTAACCGGGCGGGAGTTTTAGATACGCAGTATTTT. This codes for CASNRAGVLDTQYF.

In DNA form, the CDR3 reads TGTGCCATCAGTGAAGCGGCAGGACTTTATAGCAATCAGCCCCAGCATTTT. This codes for CAISEAAGLYSNQPQHF. The chain employs TRBV10-3 and TRBJ1-5, with unresolved D. V was cut by 3 bases and J by 0 bases, with 15 bases left in between. CDR1 is ENHRY and CDR2 is SYGVKD in the germline V gene. This CDR3 spans 17 amino acids.

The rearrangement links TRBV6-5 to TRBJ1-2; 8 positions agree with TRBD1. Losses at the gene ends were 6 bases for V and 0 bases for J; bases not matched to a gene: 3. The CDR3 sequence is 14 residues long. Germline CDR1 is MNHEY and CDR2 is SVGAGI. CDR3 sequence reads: CASRRQGTNYGYTF. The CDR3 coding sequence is TGTGCCAGCAGGCGACAGGGGACTAACTATGGCTACACCTTC.

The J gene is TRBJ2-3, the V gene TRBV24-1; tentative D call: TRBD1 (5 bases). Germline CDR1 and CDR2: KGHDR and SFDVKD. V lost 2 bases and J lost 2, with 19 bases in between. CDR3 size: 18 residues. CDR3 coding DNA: TGTGCCACCAGTGATTGGGGCGCAGGGAAGGGGAACACAGATACGCAGTATTTT. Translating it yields CATSDWGAGKGNTDTQYF.